The present entry profiles one T cell receptor (beta chain) with its context. This record belongs to a study of low-dose radiotherapy and immunotherapy resistance in tumors. Background on the study: Cohort 1 patients were irradiated with 0.5 Gy fractions every 2 weeks to 6.5 Gy total. The study gave patients oral aspirin 300 mg daily for four cycles from cycle 1 day 1. Treatment consisted of nivolumab 240 mg every two weeks and ipilimumab 1 mg/kg every six weeks, given intravenously to patients.

TRAV- and TRBV-specific primers were used for first-strand cDNA, which covered alpha and beta chains. Using a constant-region primer together with a V-primer adapter, TCRs were subjected to around 20 PCR cycles of amplification. Each CDR3 protein is one row after TCRdb ran MiXCR on the reads. The table lists 40,000 or so distinct CDR3 sequences, less than 25% of them singletons. Time point specified: after trial treatment. The sample's treatment: LDRT plus nivolumab, ipilimumab, low-dose cyclophosphamide and aspirin (RACIN trial). Nivolumab, ipilimumab, aspirin, low-dose cyclophosphamide and low-dose radiotherapy were all administered to the donors. The sequencing used PBMCs, collected after low-dose radiotherapy plus immunotherapy. The TCR comes from a female donor with ovarian cancer.

CDR3 sequence: CAISEYQGVEQPQHF. Written as DNA, the CDR3 is TGTGCCATCAGTGAGTATCAGGGGGTGGAACAGCCCCAGCATTTT. The chain employs TRBV10-3 and TRBJ1-5; 7 nucleotides line up with TRBD1. V dropped 1 base and J dropped 7; count of bases not matched to a gene: 7. The CDR3 totals 15 residues. Germline CDR1 and CDR2: ENHRY and SYGVKD.